This T cell receptor (beta chain) was captured by sequencing in a study of T cells after yellow fever vaccination. Turning to the study itself: Those fractions that held only low numbers of cells were prepared using the SMART-Seq v4 Ultra Low Input RNA kit. Study-level points and caveats: Abundant bulk-derived clonotypes could contaminate FACS-sorted repertoires. Clones from primary vaccination mostly reappeared after the booster (around 96% CD4, approximately 86% CD8).

The authors made TCR cDNA by 5'RACE template switching, adding a universal primer site and UMIs. In TCRdb, the 5' RACE reads were re-called with MiXCR into one record per CDR3 protein. Of roughly 300,000 distinct CDR3 sequences listed, around 7.3% are singletons. The germline V and J ends were trimmed by 10 bases and 4 bases, with 20 bases remaining between them. Germline V lookup: CDR1 LNHDA, CDR2 SQIVND (reference sequence). This CDR3 comprises 14 residues. On this clonotype itself: Its antigen is undetermined.

Here the sequenced sample was PBMCs, taken more than 40 days after the first yellow fever vaccination. The chain links TRBV19 to TRBJ2-7; D may be TRBD2 (5 bases). This sequence was found in a man in his late teens or twenties who received the YFV17D yellow fever vaccine. CDR3 coding DNA: TGTGCCACCTCCCGGGGAGTAGGGAATTACGAGCAGTACTTC. Translation gives CATSRGVGNYEQYF. Drawing the rest from reference TRBV19 and TRBJ2-7, the complete variable domain is DGGITQSPKYLFRKEGQNVTLSCEQNLNHDAMYWYRQDPGQGLRLIYYSQIVNDFQKGDIAEGYSVSREKKESFPLTVTSAQKNPTAFYLCATSRGVGNYEQYFGPGTRLTVT.